This T cell receptor (beta chain) was observed in a study of glioma-infiltrating T cells after dendritic cell vaccination. Study at large: At biweekly intervals, patients got three intradermal dendritic cell vaccine injections.

This clone was detected many times. Described time point: after dendritic cell vaccination, including at tumor progression/relapse. Fresh-frozen tumor tissue and more than two years of survival data were available for all. PBMC sampling occurred before vaccination, two weeks after the third dose, and at progression. Germline-derived CDR1 and CDR2 are MNHNS and SASEGT. V lost 0 bases and J lost 0, with 6 bases in between. This CDR3 contains 15 residues. The PCR used 60 V beta and 13 J beta primers. Repertoires were generated with immunoSEQ multiplex PCR, while TCRdb's copy carries only in-frame clones and drops some. The sample lists just under 100,000 clones, 80% occurring once.

The clonotype was recovered from a human donor with glioblastoma. This chain connects TRBV6-1 to TRBJ1-5; perhaps TRBD1 as D (6 bases). The sample here was blood, taken after dendritic cell vaccination. The CDR3 reads CASSEAGHSNQPQHF. Here the CDR3 DNA reads TGTGCCAGCAGTGAAGCGGGACATAGCAATCAGCCCCAGCATTTT.